The 17 T cell receptor beta chains below all came from one sample that was sequenced in a study of blood T cell repertoires in COVID-19. Only in-frame clones appear in the TCRdb table, and some are missing; sequencing was by immunoSEQ multiplex PCR. This sample carries more than 65,000 clones, 80% to 90% of them seen once, and the ten largest clones take roughly 8.7%. The material sequenced was peripheral blood. These receptors were obtained from a man aged 45-65 years with acute or convalescent COVID-19.

The CDR3 spells CASSLLAGMETQYF. In DNA form, the CDR3 reads TGTGCCAGCAGTTTACTAGCAGGGATGGAGACCCAGTACTTC. V and J are TRBV2 and TRBJ2-5, with D possibly TRBD2 on 6 matching bases. This CDR3 contains 14 residues. The germline V gene encodes CDR1 SNHLY and CDR2 FYNNEI. Trimming shortened V by 5 bases and J by 5 bases, and 15 bases separated the two germline ends.

This chain links TRBV6-1 with TRBJ2-2; the match to TRBD1 covers 9 bases. CDR3 length equals 17 residues. Losses at the gene ends were 2 bases for V and 5 bases for J; bases not matched to a gene: 9. CDR1 and CDR2 (germline): MNHNS, SASEGT. CDR3: CASSEQHRGLGTGELFF. The CDR3 DNA is TGTGCCAGCAGTGAACAACACAGGGGGCTGGGGACCGGGGAGCTGTTTTTT.

This chain connects TRBV7-9 to TRBJ1-3, with 8 bases that match TRBD1. The V gene's germline CDR1 is SEHNR and CDR2 FQNEAQ (reference sequence). The CDR3 loop spans 15 amino acids. Trimming cost V 3 bases and J 4 bases; bases outside gene matches: 5. The CDR3 nucleotides read TGTGCCAGCAGCTTTCCCGCAGGGGGCGGAAACACCATATATTTT. It encodes CASSFPAGGGNTIYF.

The chain joins TRBV28 to TRBJ1-2, with 7 bases lining up with TRBD1. Germline-derived CDR1 and CDR2 are MDHEN and SYDVKM. The CDR3 loop spans 18 amino acids. J lost 0 bases, V lost 6 bases, and 16 bases had no gene match. CDR3 loop: CASRFLRTGATTNYGYTF. The CDR3 DNA is TGTGCCAGCAGGTTCCTTAGGACAGGAGCAACTACTAACTATGGCTACACCTTC.

This sequence joins TRBV5-1 and TRBJ1-2; the D gene is possibly TRBD1 (5 bases). V was cut by 0 bases and J by 6 bases, with 18 bases left in between. Germline V lookup: CDR1 SGHRS, CDR2 YFSETQ. The CDR3 is made up of 16 amino acids. The CDR3 here is CASSLGPQGGSDGYTF. The CDR3, as DNA: TGCGCCAGCAGCTTGGGACCGCAGGGAGGATCGGATGGCTACACCTTC.

The genes are TRBV30 and TRBJ2-1; D perhaps matches TRBD2 (6 bases). V lost 0 bases and J 10 bases, leaving 25 bases between the germline ends. CDR3 length: 17 amino acids. Germline values: CDR1 GTSNPN, CDR2 SVGIG (reference sequence). The CDR3 loop is CAWSVSFKTGALWEQFF. In DNA form, the CDR3 reads TGTGCCTGGAGTGTCTCTTTCAAAACGGGAGCGTTATGGGAGCAGTTCTTC.

This chain joins TRBV29-1 and TRBJ2-3; a possible D gene is TRBD1 (7 bases). V lost 5 bases and J lost 1, with 10 bases in between. The V gene's germline CDR1 is SQVTM and CDR2 ANQGSEA. CDR3 length: 13 amino acids. The CDR3 region has the DNA TGCAGCGTTACCAGGGGGGGCACAGATACGCAGTATTTT. Protein product: CSVTRGGTDTQYF.

The chain couples TRBV19 to TRBJ1-1; the match to TRBD1 covers 9 bases. V lost 2 bases, J lost 7 bases, and 11 bases stayed unmatched. The CDR3 length is 16 residues. The germline gives CDR1 LNHDA, CDR2 SQIVND (reference sequence). The CDR3, as DNA: TGTGCCAGTAGTATACCGATCGGACAGGGGTTCGTTGAAGCTTTCTTT. This translates into CASSIPIGQGFVEAFF.

This rearrangement joins TRBV3-1 (or the pseudogene TRBV3-2) to TRBJ2-5; D perhaps matches TRBD1 (6 bases). CDR1 is LGHDT, CDR2 YNNKEL, per germline (reference sequence). Trimming removed 2 bases from V and 5 bases from J, with 12 bases in between. The CDR3 has 14 amino acids. The CDR3 loop is CASSQQGLRETQYF. CDR3 coding DNA: TGTGCCAGCAGCCAACAGGGGCTCCGGGAGACCCAGTACTTC.

The V gene is TRBV5-1, the J gene TRBJ2-3; 9 bases fit TRBD2. Germline CDR1 and CDR2: SGHRS and YFSETQ. CDR3 length equals 15 residues. The J segment lost 2 bases and the V segment lost 4 bases, leaving 5 bases of the junction unmatched. In nucleotides, the CDR3 is TGCGCCAGCAGCCTTAGCGGGAGCCACACAGATACGCAGTATTTT. Translated: CASSLSGSHTDTQYF.

V and J are TRBV19 and TRBJ2-6, with 8 bases lining up with TRBD1. The CDR3 extends over 15 amino acids. Germline-derived CDR1 and CDR2 are LNHDA and SQIVND (reference sequence). The ends lost 4 bases at V and 3 bases at J; junction bases unmatched: 2. The CDR3 sequence is CASSNDRGGANVLTF. The CDR3 DNA is TGTGCCAGTAGTAATGACAGGGGTGGGGCCAACGTCCTGACTTTC.

The chain carries TRBV29-1 and TRBJ2-2; D may be TRBD1 (6 bases). The germline V and J ends were trimmed by 6 bases and 3 bases, with 11 bases remaining between them. CDR3 length: 13 amino acids. Germline V lookup: CDR1 SQVTM, CDR2 ANQGSEA. CDR3 nucleotide sequence: TGCAGCGTGGAGGACAGATACACCGGGGAGCTGTTTTTT. Translation gives CSVEDRYTGELFF.

The chain combines TRBV30 with TRBJ1-5; 7 nucleotides line up with TRBD1. Germline V CDR1 and CDR2: GTSNPN, SVGIG (reference sequence). The trim removed 2 bases at V and 4 bases at J, leaving 11 bases unmatched. CDR3 size: 16 residues. The CDR3 sequence: CAWSLFGTDLNQPQHF. The CDR3 DNA reads TGTGCCTGGAGTCTTTTCGGGACAGATTTAAATCAGCCCCAGCATTTT.

For this clone: Additional DNA sequences in this sample encode the identical CDR3. V is TRBV19 and J is TRBJ1-2; D gene unclear. Trimming removed 1 base from V and 1 base from J, with 7 bases in between. Germline-derived CDR1 and CDR2 are LNHDA and SQIVND (reference sequence). The CDR3 is made up of 14 amino acids. The CDR3 reads CASSIGRDNYGYTF. The CDR3 DNA reads as TGTGCCAGTAGTATAGGAAGAGATAACTATGGCTACACCTTC.

The chain employs TRBV5-1 and TRBJ2-1, with TRBD2 identical over 8 bases. The CDR3 length is 15 residues. V dropped 2 bases and J dropped 8; count of bases not matched to a gene: 9. Germline-derived CDR1 and CDR2 are SGHRS and YFSETQ. The CDR3 loop is CASSFVGSGEDEQFF. In nucleotides, the CDR3 is TGCGCCAGCAGCTTTGTAGGTAGCGGGGAGGATGAGCAGTTCTTC.

The rearrangement links TRBV5-4 to TRBJ2-1, with TRBD2 matching over 7 bases. There are 15 residues in the CDR3. Losses at the gene ends were 3 bases for V and 7 bases for J; bases not matched to a gene: 10. Germline CDR1 SGHNT, CDR2 YYREEE (reference sequence). CDR3 nucleotide sequence: TGTGCCAGCAGCTCCTACTCGCGGGGGTATAATGAGCAGTTCTTC. Translation gives CASSSYSRGYNEQFF. Variable domain in full (rest from reference TRBV5-4 and TRBJ2-1): ETGVTQSPTHLIKTRGQQVTLRCSSQSGHNTVSWYQQALGQGPQFIFQYYREEENGRGNFPPRFSGLQFPNYSSELNVNALELDDSALYLCASSSYSRGYNEQFFGPGTRLTVL.

This clone was recorded only once. V and J are TRBV10-3 and TRBJ1-2, with D possibly matching TRBD1 (5 bases). The V gene lost 4 bases and the J gene lost 0 bases, with 6 bases spanning the gap. The germline gives CDR1 ENHRY, CDR2 SYGVKD. The CDR3 contains 13 residues. CDR3 DNA: TGTGCCATCAGTGGACAGCCTAACTATGGCTACACCTTC. This sequence encodes CAISGQPNYGYTF.